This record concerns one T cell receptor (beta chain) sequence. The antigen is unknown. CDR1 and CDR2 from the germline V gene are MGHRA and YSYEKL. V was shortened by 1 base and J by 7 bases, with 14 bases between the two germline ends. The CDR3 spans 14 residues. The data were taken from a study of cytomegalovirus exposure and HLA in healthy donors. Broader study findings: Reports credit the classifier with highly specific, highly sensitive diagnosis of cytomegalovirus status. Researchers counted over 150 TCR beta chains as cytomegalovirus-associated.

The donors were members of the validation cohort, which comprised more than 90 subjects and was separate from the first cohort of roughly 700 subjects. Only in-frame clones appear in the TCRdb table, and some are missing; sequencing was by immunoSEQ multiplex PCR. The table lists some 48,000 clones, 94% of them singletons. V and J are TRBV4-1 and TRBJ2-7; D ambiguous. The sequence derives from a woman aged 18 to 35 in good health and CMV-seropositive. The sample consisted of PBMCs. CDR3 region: CASSQGSTAREQYF. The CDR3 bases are TGCGCCAGCAGCCAAGGGTCTACGGCGAGGGAGCAGTACTTC.